This TCR beta chain is from a study of ipilimumab plus nivolumab after autologous stem cell transplantation. On the study more broadly: DLBCL patients had primary refractory or relapsed disease.

Patients got ipilimumab 1 mg/kg beginning 14 to 28 days post-transplant. Sequencing used immunoSEQ multiplex PCR; TCRdb keeps in-frame clones, though not all of them. Among about 15,000 clones, roughly 70% were seen once, and the ten largest hold about 20%. This clone occurred a few times. Its antigen is unidentified. Findings of the study overall: Per the authors, repertoire, Treg and microbiota data justify further study.

This CDR3 is 15 amino acids long. V gave up 5 bases and J gave up 2 bases; unmatched junction bases: 6. Germline loops: CDR1 SEHNR, CDR2 FQNEAQ (reference sequence). Here the sequenced sample was PBMCs, taken in a trial of ipilimumab plus nivolumab as post-transplant consolidation. This clonotype was sampled from a male donor with diffuse large B-cell lymphoma. The V gene is TRBV7-9, the J gene TRBJ1-3; 7 positions match TRBD1. The CDR3 loop reads CASSPGTATGNTIYF. In DNA form, the CDR3 reads TGTGCCAGCAGCCCGGGGACAGCTACTGGAAACACCATATATTTT.